This TCR beta chain appears in the sequencing data of a study of CD8 T cell repertoires and HIV-1 epitope variants. Study summary: Twenty-five autologous and known Gag and Nef epitope variant peptides each stimulated T cells separately. Control wells had CMV/EBV/flu peptides, negative Ebola AY9, or no peptide.

About this clone itself: Its antigen is not identified.

Sequencing used immunoSEQ multiplex PCR; TCRdb keeps in-frame clones, though not all of them. Among thousands of clones listed, 65% to 70% were seen once. CDR1 is MGHRA and CDR2 is YSYEKL in the germline V gene. The CDR3 contains 12 residues. V was pared by 1 base and J by 8 bases, with 8 bases between. The chain links TRBV4-1 to TRBJ1-1, with D perhaps matching TRBD1 (6 bases). Source material: cultured CD8+ T cells derived from PBMCs. The TCR comes from a male donor with HIV. The CDR3 spells CASSQGTAEAFF. The CDR3 DNA is TGCGCCAGCAGCCAAGGGACAGCCGAAGCTTTCTTT.